Below, 18 T cell receptor beta chains from the same sample are listed, as sequenced in a study of beta chain features in type 1 diabetes. Expressed TCRB transcripts got sequenced, as all isolated RNA was reverse transcribed. Some clones are missing from TCRdb's copy, which holds only in-frame ones; the method was immunoSEQ multiplex PCR. The profile shows about 180,000 clones, around 8% of them singletons. No antigen has been assigned to these receptors. Whole-study results and caveats: For Type 1 diabetes patients, all four CD4+ subsets carried TCRB CDR3s that were moderately but significantly shorter.

Input material: central memory CD4+ T cells from blood. These receptors came from a woman aged 35 to 49 with type 1 diabetes.

This clone showed up just a few times. The rearrangement links TRBV7-3 to TRBJ2-1, with D hard to call. This CDR3 has 16 amino acids. V was shortened by 3 bases and J by 7 bases, with 19 bases between the two germline ends. Germline loops: CDR1 SGHTA, CDR2 FQGTGA. The CDR3 is CASSFEGAGSSNEQFF. The DNA of the CDR3 is TGTGCCAGCAGCTTTGAAGGCGCAGGATCTTCTAATGAGCAGTTCTTC.

The chain links TRBV5-1 to TRBJ1-1; no clear D. The CDR3 is 14 residues long. Germline loops: CDR1 SGHRS, CDR2 YFSETQ. Trimming pared 0 bases from V and 1 base from J, leaving 7 bases between. Here the CDR3 reads CASSLDAENTEAFF. The CDR3 DNA follows: TGCGCCAGCAGCTTGGACGCGGAGAACACTGAAGCTTTCTTT.

This clone was observed many times. The V and J genes are TRBV5-6 and TRBJ1-2, with TRBD1 as a possible D gene (5 bases). CDR3 size: 15 residues. Deletions cut 2 bases from V and 2 bases from J, with 13 bases between. Germline-derived CDR1 and CDR2 are SGHDT and YYEEEE. CDR3 sequence (DNA): TGTGCCAGCAGCTTCGTTACGCGGGACAACTATGGCTACACCTTC. It encodes CASSFVTRDNYGYTF.

This clone was counted a few times. V is TRBV6-6 and J is TRBJ2-5; D gene unclear. The V end lost 2 bases, the J end lost 4 bases, and 14 bases lay between the germline ends. This CDR3 is built from 15 residues. CDR1 and CDR2 (germline): MNHNY, SVGAGI (reference sequence). The CDR3 DNA reads TGTGCCAGCAGTTACAGCTTCCAGCGCGGAGAGACCCAGTACTTC. Amino acids: CASSYSFQRGETQYF.

The V call is TRBV10-3, the J call TRBJ1-5, with TRBD1 matching over 10 bases. CDR1 is ENHRY and CDR2 is SYGVKD in the germline V gene. The V gene end was trimmed by 4 bases and the J gene end by 7 bases; junction bases not matched to a gene: 4. The CDR3 has 14 amino acids. The CDR3 here is CAISGDRGEQPQHF. The CDR3 DNA sequence: TGTGCCATCAGTGGGGACAGGGGTGAACAGCCCCAGCATTTT.

The J gene is TRBJ2-7, the V gene TRBV7-2; tentative D call: TRBD1 (5 bases). The CDR3 is 14 residues long. V dropped 5 bases and J dropped 3 bases, with 14 bases sitting between them. Germline CDR1 reads SGHTA; CDR2 reads FQGNSA. Here the CDR3 DNA reads TGTGCCAGCAGCCCCACACCAGGGCGCTACGAGCAGTACTTC. Protein sequence: CASSPTPGRYEQYF.

The sample holds a few counts of this clone. A read error may produce the germline difference seen at one junction end. The chain carries TRBV7-7 and TRBJ2-3; D is ambiguous. CDR1 is SSHAT, CDR2 FNYEAQ, per germline (reference sequence). This CDR3 is built from 14 residues. The CDR3 loop reads CASSLGVAADTQYF. For the CDR3, the DNA is TGTGCTAGCAGCTTAGGCGTAGCAGCGGATACGCAGTATTTT.

V usage is TRBV28 and J usage is TRBJ1-2; D is undetermined. This CDR3 is 14 amino acids long. The V and J ends lost 1 base and 0 bases respectively, with 6 bases between them. The germline V gene has CDR1 MDHEN and CDR2 SYDVKM. The CDR3 bases are TGTGCCAGCAGTTTATCGGTTGCTAACTATGGCTACACCTTC. Amino acid sequence: CASSLSVANYGYTF.

The rearrangement links TRBV27 to TRBJ1-6, with TRBD1 identical over 10 bases. The CDR3 runs to 18 residues. Unmatched junction bases numbered 16, after V lost 5 bases and J lost 9 bases. In germline, CDR1 is MNHEY, CDR2 SMNVEV (reference sequence). The CDR3 region is CASSPKGTWDRGLSPLHF. The CDR3 DNA is TGTGCCAGCAGTCCAAAGGGGACCTGGGACAGGGGTCTTTCACCCCTCCACTTT.

In this sample, this clone turned up a few times. The chain recombines TRBV29-1 with TRBJ2-3; a weak D match, TRBD1 (6 bases). CDR3 length: 15 residues. Trimming took off 8 bases at V and 6 bases at J, with 24 bases between the two ends. The V gene's germline CDR1 is SQVTM and CDR2 ANQGSEA. CDR3: CSLRDKGRGTDTQYF. The CDR3, as DNA: TGCAGCCTTAGGGACAAGGGTAGGGGGACGGATACGCAGTATTTT.

This clone was observed a few times. The chain recombines TRBV6-5 with TRBJ2-7, with D maybe TRBD1 (6 bases). Trimming removed 7 bases at V and 0 bases at J, with 10 bases between. Germline V gives CDR1 MNHEY, CDR2 SVGAGI. CDR3 length: 13 amino acids. Written as DNA, the CDR3 is TGTGCCAGCACCGGGGACAACTCCTACGAGCAGTACTTC. The encoded protein is CASTGDNSYEQYF.

This clone has only a few counts. The rearrangement links TRBV30 to TRBJ1-5; the D gene is possibly TRBD1 (6 bases). The CDR3 has 15 residues. CDR1 and CDR2 (germline): GTSNPN, SVGIG (reference sequence). Trimming cost V 1 base and J 3 bases, with 13 bases left between them. The CDR3 loop is CAWSGGTGFNQPQHF. The CDR3 DNA reads TGTGCCTGGAGTGGGGGTACAGGGTTCAATCAGCCCCAGCATTTT. The full variable domain, with the rest looked up from reference TRBV30 and TRBJ1-5, is SQTIHQWPATLVQPVGSPLSLECTVEGTSNPNLYWYRQAAGRGLQLLFYSVGIGQISSEVPQNLSASRPQDRQFILSSKKLLLSDSGFYLCAWSGGTGFNQPQHFGDGTRLSIL.

The V gene is TRBV29-1, the J gene TRBJ2-3; perhaps TRBD1 as D (6 bases). Germline V gene sequence: CDR1 SQVTM, CDR2 ANQGSEA. CDR3 length: 14 residues. Between the trimmed V and J ends, which lost 4 bases and 3 bases, there was a span of 14 bases. CDR3 DNA sequence: TGCAGCGTTGGGACAGTCTTTAATACAGATACGCAGTATTTT. Residues: CSVGTVFNTDTQYF.

This chain connects TRBV20-1 to TRBJ2-7, with a possible D match to TRBD1 (6 bases). The CDR3 is 11 residues long. CDR1 DFQATT and CDR2 SNEGSKA come from the germline V gene (reference sequence). This CDR3 reads CSCGQTYEQYF. The CDR3 DNA reads as TGCAGCTGTGGACAGACCTACGAGCAGTACTTC.

There are a few counts of this clone. The chain is built from TRBV5-6 and TRBJ2-7, with D tentatively TRBD2 (6 bases). This CDR3 is 15 amino acids long. Trimming removed 3 bases at V and 3 bases at J, with 16 bases between. Germline V gene sequence: CDR1 SGHDT, CDR2 YYEEEE. CDR3: CASSSLSSVVYEQYF. In DNA form, the CDR3 reads TGTGCCAGCAGCTCACTATCTAGCGTCGTCTACGAGCAGTACTTC.

This clone was detected a few times. The chain links TRBV4-3 to TRBJ1-2, with D possibly matching TRBD1 (6 bases). Germline V gene lookup returns CDR1 LGHNA and CDR2 YSLEER. V lost 0 bases to trimming and J lost 7 bases, with 9 bases between them. This CDR3 has 13 residues. The CDR3: CASSQDRTAGYTF. Written as DNA, the CDR3 is TGCGCCAGCAGCCAAGATCGGACAGCTGGCTACACCTTC.

V gene TRBV27 combines with J gene TRBJ1-2, with TRBD1 matching over 9 bases. Looked up from germline, CDR1 is MNHEY and CDR2 is SMNVEV (reference sequence). CDR3 size: 14 residues. V lost 6 bases to trimming and J lost 2 bases; unmatched junction nucleotides: 4. CDR3 protein: CASRGTGINYGYTF. The CDR3 bases are TGTGCCAGCAGGGGGACAGGGATCAACTATGGCTACACCTTC.

This clone was picked up many times. The chain uses TRBV6-1 and TRBJ1-2; tentatively, D is TRBD1 (5 bases). Trimming took 2 bases from V and 0 from J, leaving 10 bases between them. From germline, CDR1 is MNHNS and CDR2 SASEGT. This CDR3 has 15 residues. The CDR3 reads CASSERDRANYGYTF. In DNA form, the CDR3 reads TGTGCCAGCAGTGAACGAGACAGAGCTAACTATGGCTACACCTTC.